The rows below give T cell receptor beta chains drawn from one sample of a study of blood T cell repertoires in COVID-19. Clones were sequenced by immunoSEQ multiplex PCR, and TCRdb holds only the in-frame ones, with some missing. The sample holds some 190,000 clones, around 82% seen once. The sequenced sample consisted of peripheral blood. These receptors were obtained from an elderly man with COVID-19, enrolled during active disease. Each CDR3 is given with its conserved first and last residue. D genes are given only for firm matches. A clone size is listed for some rows: how often the clone was seen (once, few, many), or a class if it is expanded.

D gene	J gene	clone size	V gene	CDR3 protein	CDR3 DNA
-	TRBJ1-5	-	TRBV3-1/TRBV3-2	CASSQDLQEGRPQHF	TGTGCCAGCAGCCAAGATCTTCAGGAAGGCCGCCCCCAGCATTTT
-	TRBJ2-7	once	TRBV28	CASSSLDEQYF	TGTGCCAGCTCCTCCCTTGACGAGCAGTACTTC
-	TRBJ1-3	-	TRBV7-9	CASSLQGAGNTIYF	TGTGCCAGCAGCTTACAGGGTGCTGGAAACACCATATATTTT
-	TRBJ1-1	-	TRBV6-4	CASSDQENTEAFF	TGTGCCAGCAGTGACCAGGAAAACACTGAAGCTTTCTTT
TRBD1	TRBJ2-7	-	TRBV27	CASRRQGTYEQYF	TGTGCCAGCAGACGACAGGGAACTTACGAGCAGTACTTC
-	TRBJ2-5	-	TRBV5-1	CASSGGRDTQETQYF	TGCGCCAGCAGCGGTGGAAGGGACACTCAAGAGACCCAGTACTTC
-	TRBJ1-2	-	TRBV29-1	CSVRLYGYTF	TGCAGCGTAAGACTGTATGGCTACACCTTC
TRBD1	TRBJ1-1	-	TRBV10-1	CASSGQGTDTEAFF	TGCGCCAGCAGCGGACAGGGAACGGACACTGAAGCTTTCTTT
TRBD1	TRBJ1-1	-	TRBV18	CASSFWDRNTEAFF	TGTGCCAGCTCATTTTGGGACAGGAACACTGAAGCTTTCTTT
-	TRBJ2-1	-	TRBV5-1	CASSFEGRNEQFF	TGCGCCAGCAGCTTTGAGGGCCGCAATGAGCAGTTCTTC
-	TRBJ2-5	-	TRBV7-9	CASSFWDIEETQYF	TGTGCCAGCAGCTTTTGGGACATAGAAGAGACCCAGTACTTC
-	TRBJ2-5	-	TRBV9	CASSVAPGVGETQYF	TGTGCCAGCAGCGTAGCTCCGGGGGTTGGCGAGACCCAGTACTTC
-	TRBJ2-5	-	TRBV3-1/TRBV3-2	CASSRRIQEAQYF	TGTGCCAGCAGCCGTCGGATCCAAGAGGCCCAGTACTTC
-	TRBJ1-4	-	TRBV7-2	CASSSPDSGALRLREKLFF	TGTGCCAGCAGCTCCCCGGACAGTGGGGCACTCCGACTTAGGGAAAAACTGTTTTTT
TRBD1	TRBJ1-2	-	TRBV28	CASSPGTGGKDYGYTF	TGTGCCAGCAGTCCCGGGACAGGGGGCAAAGACTATGGCTACACCTTC
-	TRBJ2-2	-	TRBV10-3	CAISSNTGELFF	TGTGCCATCAGTTCTAACACCGGGGAGCTGTTTTTT
-	TRBJ1-2	-	TRBV6-5	CASRHINYGYTF	TGTGCCAGCAGGCACATAAACTATGGCTACACCTTC
TRBD1	TRBJ1-6	-	TRBV28	CASSLIPLSTGNNSPLHF	TGTGCCAGCAGTTTAATACCGCTTTCGACAGGGAATAATTCACCCCTCCACTTT
-	TRBJ1-6	once	TRBV6-5	CASSYRRNSPLHF	TGTGCCAGCAGTTACCGGCGGAATTCACCCCTCCACTTT
-	TRBJ2-5	-	TRBV5-6	CASSFSRSGLARYQETQYF	TGTGCCAGCAGCTTTTCTCGGTCGGGATTAGCCCGGTACCAAGAGACCCAGTACTTC
-	TRBJ2-5	-	TRBV9	CASSGATGYQKTQYF	TGTGCCAGCAGCGGAGCAACAGGGTATCAAAAGACCCAGTACTTC
-	TRBJ2-3	-	TRBV6-1	CASSEAQGLRVEDTQYF	TGTGCCAGCAGTGAAGCGCAGGGGCTGAGGGTTGAAGATACGCAGTATTTT
-	TRBJ2-3	-	TRBV11-3	CASSGALRSTDTQYF	TGTGCCAGCAGCGGGGCTCTGAGGAGCACAGATACGCAGTATTTT
-	TRBJ2-5	-	TRBV6-6	CASSYSPPHKETQYF	TGTGCCAGCAGTTACTCCCCCCCCCACAAAGAGACCCAGTACTTC
TRBD2	TRBJ2-3	-	TRBV2	CASTRLAGATDTQYF	TGTGCCAGCACTAGACTAGCGGGGGCCACAGATACGCAGTATTTT
-	TRBJ1-2	-	TRBV7-2	CASSLGWGREDHTF	TGTGCCAGCAGCTTAGGATGGGGCAGGGAGGACCACACCTTC
TRBD1	TRBJ2-7	-	TRBV9	CASSSDRGREQYF	TGTGCCAGCAGCTCTGACAGGGGGCGTGAGCAGTACTTC
-	TRBJ1-1	few	TRBV5-1	CASSPSPSDTEAFF	TGCGCCAGCAGCCCCAGTCCCAGCGACACTGAAGCTTTCTTT
TRBD1	TRBJ1-1	-	TRBV3-1/TRBV3-2	CASSLTSRGENTEAFF	TGTGCCAGCAGCCTGACCTCCAGGGGGGAGAACACTGAAGCTTTCTTT
-	TRBJ1-1	-	TRBV5-8	CASSLGVAKNTEAFF	TGTGCCAGCAGCTTGGGGGTAGCCAAAAACACTGAAGCTTTCTTT
TRBD2	TRBJ2-1	few	TRBV18	CASSPELRLAGVSTNEQFF	TGTGCCAGCTCACCAGAATTGAGACTAGCGGGGGTCAGCACGAATGAGCAGTTCTTC
-	TRBJ1-2	-	TRBV10-1	CASSESQNYGYTF	TGCGCCAGCAGTGAGTCCCAGAACTATGGCTACACCTTC
-	TRBJ1-5	once	TRBV6-1	CASSDRSYQPQHF	TGTGCCAGCAGTGATCGGAGTTATCAGCCCCAGCATTTT
-	TRBJ1-1	-	TRBV19	CASSIQGTNTEAFF	TGTGCCAGTAGTATCCAGGGCACGAACACTGAAGCTTTCTTT
-	TRBJ1-5	-	TRBV4-1	CASSPTGGYNQPQHF	TGCGCCAGCAGCCCCACAGGTGGGTACAATCAGCCCCAGCATTTT
-	TRBJ1-5	-	TRBV2	CASSAYRDGNQPQHF	TGTGCCAGCAGCGCGTACAGGGACGGGAATCAGCCCCAGCATTTT
-	TRBJ1-2	-	TRBV7-2	CASSSPGPYGYTF	TGTGCCAGCAGCTCCCCAGGCCCCTATGGCTACACCTTC
-	TRBJ1-1	-	TRBV7-9	CASSPGHTALMNTEAFF	TGTGCCAGCAGCCCGGGACACACGGCCCTCATGAACACTGAAGCTTTCTTT
-	TRBJ1-2	-	TRBV6-5	CASSYYRNYGYTF	TGTGCCAGCAGTTACTACAGGAACTATGGCTACACCTTC
-	TRBJ1-5	-	TRBV4-2	CASSQQGQQPQHF	TGTGCCAGCAGCCAGCAAGGACAGCAGCCCCAGCATTTT
-	TRBJ1-2	few	TRBV19	CASSPQGPYGYTF	TGTGCCAGTAGTCCCCAGGGGCCCTATGGCTACACCTTC
-	TRBJ2-3	-	TRBV5-8	CASSSRIADTQYF	TGTGCCAGCAGCTCTAGGATCGCAGATACGCAGTATTTT
TRBD1	TRBJ2-7	few	TRBV7-2	CASSARTGGYEQYF	TGTGCCAGCAGCGCCCGGACAGGGGGCTACGAGCAGTACTTC
-	TRBJ2-3	-	TRBV5-5	CASSLVGHTTDTQYF	TGTGCCAGCAGCTTGGTAGGACATACCACAGATACGCAGTATTTT
-	TRBJ1-5	-	TRBV12-3/TRBV12-4	CASRTGGNQPQHF	TGTGCCAGCAGGACAGGAGGCAATCAGCCCCAGCATTTT
TRBD1	TRBJ2-2	-	TRBV12-3/TRBV12-4	CASSFQGAGELFF	TGTGCCAGCAGTTTTCAGGGGGCCGGGGAGCTGTTTTTT
-	TRBJ2-5	-	TRBV11-3	CASSRGRRETQYF	TGTGCCAGTAGCCGAGGGCGGCGAGAGACCCAGTACTTC
-	TRBJ2-1	-	TRBV7-3	CASSLLRGNEQFF	TGTGCCAGCAGCTTACTACGGGGGAATGAGCAGTTCTTC
-	TRBJ2-5	-	TRBV20-1	CSASLVAGTQYF	TGCAGTGCTAGTTTGGTTGCGGGGACCCAGTACTTC
-	TRBJ1-5	-	TRBV7-8	CASSLQGGGIRQPQHF	TGTGCCAGCAGCTTACAGGGAGGGGGAATCAGGCAGCCCCAGCATTTT
-	TRBJ1-1	-	TRBV18	CASSPIVNTEAFF	TGTGCCAGCTCACCAATAGTAAACACTGAAGCTTTCTTT
-	TRBJ2-1	-	TRBV20-1	CSASRTAYNEQFF	TGCAGTGCTAGTAGGACAGCCTACAATGAGCAGTTCTTC
TRBD1	TRBJ1-1	-	TRBV7-2	CASSRDRGPEAFF	TGTGCCAGCAGCAGGGACAGGGGGCCTGAAGCTTTCTTT
TRBD1	TRBJ1-2	-	TRBV18	CASSPTGGNYGYTF	TGTGCCAGCTCACCCACAGGGGGCAACTATGGCTACACCTTC
-	TRBJ1-1	-	TRBV19	CASSRGGGTEAFF	TGTGCCAGTAGTCGCGGGGGGGGCACTGAAGCTTTCTTT